This TCR beta chain is from a study of CD8 T cells in Susac syndrome. Study observations and caveats: A relatively small number of individuals underwent TCR sequencing and HLA analysis.

With random hexamers, 0.5 to 1 ug RNA was reverse transcribed. Multiplex PCR with immunoSEQ amplified the TCR beta CDR3 across 54 Vbeta and 13 Jbeta. TCRdb processed the immunoSEQ multiplex PCR reads anew with MiXCR; each CDR3 protein has one entry. The sample has 150,000 to 200,000 distinct CDR3 sequences, under 95% seen once. The CDR3 runs to 15 residues. V was cut by 0 bases and J by 7 bases, with 14 bases left in between. Germline-derived CDR1 and CDR2 are SGHRS and YFSETQ. CD8+ and CD4+ blood T cells underwent TCR beta sequencing. While CD8+ and CD4+ T cells were isolated negatively, TEMRA cells were enriched by FACS. This clonotype occurred once. Its target is unknown.

Material for sequencing was CD4+ T cells from PBMCs. The chain recombines TRBV5-1 with TRBJ2-1; the D gene is possibly TRBD2 (5 bases). This receptor was obtained from a human donor in good health. The CDR3 nucleotides are TGCGCCAGCAGCTTGGTCGGGGAACGGTCAAATGAGCAGTTCTTC. Amino acid sequence: CASSLVGERSNEQFF.